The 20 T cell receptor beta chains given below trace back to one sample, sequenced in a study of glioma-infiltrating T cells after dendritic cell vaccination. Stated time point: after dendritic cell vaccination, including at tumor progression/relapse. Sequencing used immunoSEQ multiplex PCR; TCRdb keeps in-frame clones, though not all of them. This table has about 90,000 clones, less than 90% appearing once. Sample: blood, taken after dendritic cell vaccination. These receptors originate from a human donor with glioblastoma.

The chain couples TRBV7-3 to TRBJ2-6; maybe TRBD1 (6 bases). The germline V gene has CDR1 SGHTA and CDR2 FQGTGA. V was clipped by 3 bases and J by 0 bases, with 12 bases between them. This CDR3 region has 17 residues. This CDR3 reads CASSLTGATSGANVLTF. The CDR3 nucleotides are TGTGCCAGCAGCTTGACAGGTGCCACCTCTGGGGCCAACGTCCTGACTTTC.

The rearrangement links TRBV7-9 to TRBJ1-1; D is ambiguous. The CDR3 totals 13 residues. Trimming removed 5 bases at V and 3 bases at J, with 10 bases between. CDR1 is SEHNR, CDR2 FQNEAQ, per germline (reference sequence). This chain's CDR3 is CASSLDGYTEAFF. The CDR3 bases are TGTGCCAGCAGCCTCGACGGGTACACTGAAGCTTTCTTT.

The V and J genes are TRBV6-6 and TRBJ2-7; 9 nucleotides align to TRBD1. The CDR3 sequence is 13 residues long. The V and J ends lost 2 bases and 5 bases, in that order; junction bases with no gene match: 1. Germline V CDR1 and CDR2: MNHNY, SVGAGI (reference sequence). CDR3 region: CASSYDRGDEQYF. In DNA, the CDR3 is TGTGCCAGCAGTTACGACAGGGGGGACGAGCAGTACTTC.

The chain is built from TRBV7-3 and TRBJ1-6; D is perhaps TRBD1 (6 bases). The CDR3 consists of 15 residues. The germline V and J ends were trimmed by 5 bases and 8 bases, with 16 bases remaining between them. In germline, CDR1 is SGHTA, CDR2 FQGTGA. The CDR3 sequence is CASSGGGGKDSPLHF. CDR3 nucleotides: TGTGCCAGCAGCGGTGGTGGGGGCAAAGATTCACCCCTCCACTTT. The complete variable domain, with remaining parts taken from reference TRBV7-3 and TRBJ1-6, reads GAGVSQTPSNKVTEKGKYVELRCDPISGHTALYWYRQSLGQGPEFLIYFQGTGAADDSGLPNDRFFAVRPEGSVSTLKIQRTERGDSAVYLCASSGGGGKDSPLHFGNGTRLTVT.

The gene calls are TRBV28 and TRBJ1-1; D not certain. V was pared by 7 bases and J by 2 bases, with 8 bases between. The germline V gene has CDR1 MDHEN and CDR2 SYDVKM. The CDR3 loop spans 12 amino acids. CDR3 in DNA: TGTGCCAGCATTTCAGGAAACACTGAAGCTTTCTTT. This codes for CASISGNTEAFF.

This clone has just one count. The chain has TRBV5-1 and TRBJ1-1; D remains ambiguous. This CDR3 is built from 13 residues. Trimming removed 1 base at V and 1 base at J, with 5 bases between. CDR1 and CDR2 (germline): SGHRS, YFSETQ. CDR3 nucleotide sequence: TGCGCCAGCAGCTTGACAGAGAACACTGAAGCTTTCTTT. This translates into CASSLTENTEAFF.

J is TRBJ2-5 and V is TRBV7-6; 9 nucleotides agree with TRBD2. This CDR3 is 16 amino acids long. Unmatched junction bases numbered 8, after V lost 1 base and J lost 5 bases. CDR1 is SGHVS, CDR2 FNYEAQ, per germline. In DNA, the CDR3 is TGTGCCAGCAGCTTAGTGGGCGGGGGGGCCTATGAGACCCAGTACTTC. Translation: CASSLVGGGAYETQYF.

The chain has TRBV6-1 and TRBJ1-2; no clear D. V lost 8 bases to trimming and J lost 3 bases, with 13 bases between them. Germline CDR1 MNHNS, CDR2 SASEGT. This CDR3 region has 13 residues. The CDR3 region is CASVPREHYGYTF. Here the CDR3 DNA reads TGTGCCAGCGTCCCTAGGGAGCACTATGGCTACACCTTC.

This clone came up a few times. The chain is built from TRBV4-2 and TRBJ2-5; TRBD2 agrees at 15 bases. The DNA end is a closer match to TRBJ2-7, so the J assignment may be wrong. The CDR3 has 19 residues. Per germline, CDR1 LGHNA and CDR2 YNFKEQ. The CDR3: CASSHLPGLAGGPHYEQYF. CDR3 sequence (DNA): TGTGCCAGCAGCCACCTACCGGGACTAGCGGGGGGACCGCACTACGAGCAGTACTTC.

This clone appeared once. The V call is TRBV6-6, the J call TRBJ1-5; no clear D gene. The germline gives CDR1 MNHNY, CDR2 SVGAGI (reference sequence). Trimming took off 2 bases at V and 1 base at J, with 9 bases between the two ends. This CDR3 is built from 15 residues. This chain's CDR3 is CASSYPGISNQPQHF. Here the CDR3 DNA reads TGTGCCAGCAGTTACCCCGGGATCAGCAATCAGCCCCAGCATTTT.

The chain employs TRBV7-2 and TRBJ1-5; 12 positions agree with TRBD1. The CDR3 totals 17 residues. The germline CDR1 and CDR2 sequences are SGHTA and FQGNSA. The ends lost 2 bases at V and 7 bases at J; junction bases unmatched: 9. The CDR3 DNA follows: TGTGCCAGCAGCTTAAGGGGACAGGGGGCGAGTGGGCAGCCCCAGCATTTT. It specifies CASSLRGQGASGQPQHF.

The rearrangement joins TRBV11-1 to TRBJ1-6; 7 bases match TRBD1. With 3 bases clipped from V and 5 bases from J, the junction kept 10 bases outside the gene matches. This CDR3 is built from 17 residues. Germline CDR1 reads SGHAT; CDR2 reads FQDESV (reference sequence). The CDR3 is CASSFAPGTADNSPLHF. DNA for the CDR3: TGTGCCAGCAGCTTCGCCCCTGGGACAGCCGATAATTCACCCCTCCACTTT.

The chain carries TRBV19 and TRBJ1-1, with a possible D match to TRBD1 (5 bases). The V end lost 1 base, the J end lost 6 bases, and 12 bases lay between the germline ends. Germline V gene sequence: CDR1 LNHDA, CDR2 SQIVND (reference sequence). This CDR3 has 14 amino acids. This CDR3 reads CASSIGGVGAEAFF. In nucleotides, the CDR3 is TGTGCCAGTAGTATAGGGGGGGTAGGCGCTGAAGCTTTCTTT. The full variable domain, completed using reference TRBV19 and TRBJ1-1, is DGGITQSPKYLFRKEGQNVTLSCEQNLNHDAMYWYRQDPGQGLRLIYYSQIVNDFQKGDIAEGYSVSREKKESFPLTVTSAQKNPTAFYLCASSIGGVGAEAFFGQGTRLTVV.

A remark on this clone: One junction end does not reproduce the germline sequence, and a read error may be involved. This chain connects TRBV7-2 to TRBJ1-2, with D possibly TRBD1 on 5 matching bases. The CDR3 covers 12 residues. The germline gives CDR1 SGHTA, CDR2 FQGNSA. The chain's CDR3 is CASSLAWGVHYF. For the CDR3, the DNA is TGTGCCAGCAGCTTAGCGTGGGGGGTGCATTATTTC.

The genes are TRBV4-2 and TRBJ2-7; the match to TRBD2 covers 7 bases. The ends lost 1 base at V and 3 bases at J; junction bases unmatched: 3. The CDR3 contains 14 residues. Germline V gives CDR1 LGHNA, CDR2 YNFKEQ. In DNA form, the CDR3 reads TGTGCCAGCAGCCAAGTGGCTAGCGGCTACGAGCAGTACTTC. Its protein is CASSQVASGYEQYF.

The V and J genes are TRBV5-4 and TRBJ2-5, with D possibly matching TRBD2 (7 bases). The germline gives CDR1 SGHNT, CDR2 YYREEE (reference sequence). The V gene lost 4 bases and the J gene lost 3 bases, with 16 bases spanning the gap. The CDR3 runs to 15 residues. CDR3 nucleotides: TGTGCCAGCAGCCTACCCCAAGGGGGGGAAGAGACCCAGTACTTC. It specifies CASSLPQGGEETQYF.

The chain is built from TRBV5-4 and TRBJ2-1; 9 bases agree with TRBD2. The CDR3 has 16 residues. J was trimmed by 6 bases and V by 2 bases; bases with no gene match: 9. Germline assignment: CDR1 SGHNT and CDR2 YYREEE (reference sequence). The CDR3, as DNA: TGTGCCAGCAGCTTTGATGGCGGGGGGGCTGGCAATGAGCAGTTCTTC. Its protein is CASSFDGGGAGNEQFF.

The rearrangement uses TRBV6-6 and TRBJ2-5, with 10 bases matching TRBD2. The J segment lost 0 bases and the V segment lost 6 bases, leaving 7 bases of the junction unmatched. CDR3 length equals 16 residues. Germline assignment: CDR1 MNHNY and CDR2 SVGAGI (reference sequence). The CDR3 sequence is CASSPPSGGNQETQYF. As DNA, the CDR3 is TGTGCCAGCAGCCCCCCTAGCGGGGGAAACCAAGAGACCCAGTACTTC.

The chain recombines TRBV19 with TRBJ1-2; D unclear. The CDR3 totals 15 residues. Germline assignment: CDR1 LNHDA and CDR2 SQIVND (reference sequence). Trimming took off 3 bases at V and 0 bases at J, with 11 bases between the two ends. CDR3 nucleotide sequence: TGTGCCAGTAGTATGAAGTCAGCGACTAACTATGGCTACACCTTC. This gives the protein CASSMKSATNYGYTF.

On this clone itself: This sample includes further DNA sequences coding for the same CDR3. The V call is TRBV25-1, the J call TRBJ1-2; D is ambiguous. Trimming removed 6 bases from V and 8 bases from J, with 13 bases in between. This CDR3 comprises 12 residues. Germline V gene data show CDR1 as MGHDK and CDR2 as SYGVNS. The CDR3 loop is CASSERSLGYTF. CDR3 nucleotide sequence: TGTGCCAGCAGCGAGCGCTCACTAGGCTACACCTTC.